Reported below is one TCR beta chain. V was clipped by 4 bases and J by 0 bases, with 7 bases between them. The CDR3 contains 15 residues. Germline loops: CDR1 SGHTA, CDR2 FQGNSA. Graves' hyperthyroidism showing no ophthalmopathy progression within 18 months was considered stable. The authors took PBMCs from 10 ml fresh peripheral blood. These data come from a study of T cells in Graves' hyperthyroidism and ophthalmopathy. Amplified regions were TCR beta CDR3 sequences from RNA transcripts. The study used the HTBI primer set for a first-round RT-PCR of the TCR CDR3. Each CDR3 protein gets one entry after TCRdb re-called the multiplex PCR reads with MiXCR. The sample lists hundreds of thousands of distinct CDR3 sequences, approximately 13% occurring once.

Sequencing used blood. This chain uses TRBV7-2 with TRBJ2-6, with D unresolved. The clonotype originates from a woman younger than 30 with Graves' hyperthyroidism. CDR3 DNA sequence: TGTGCCAGCAGCTCACCAGCCTCTGGGGCCAACGTCCTGACTTTC. The encoded protein is CASSSPASGANVLTF.